This T cell receptor beta chain is drawn from a study of shared clonotypes between healthy human individuals. Sequencing was performed with immunoSEQ multiplex PCR; in TCRdb, only in-frame clones are kept and a portion is missing. The sample shows about 610,000 clones, 90% to 97% of them seen only once. Terminally differentiated effector memory CD45RA+ cells were left out of the naive CD8 fraction, which was CD45RO-negative and positively selected for CCR7. CDR3 length equals 14 residues. Germline-derived CDR1 and CDR2 are MNHEY and SMNVEV (reference sequence). The V end was cut by 6 bases, the J end by 0 bases, with 11 bases between. This clone was counted a single time.

This TCR came from a woman aged 30 to 39 in good health. The chain links TRBV27 to TRBJ1-1, with D possibly being TRBD1 (5 bases). The specimen was naive CD8+ T cells sorted from blood. The CDR3 DNA is TGTGCCAGCAGCCCGGGGCCCATGAACACTGAAGCTTTCTTT. It codes for CASSPGPMNTEAFF.